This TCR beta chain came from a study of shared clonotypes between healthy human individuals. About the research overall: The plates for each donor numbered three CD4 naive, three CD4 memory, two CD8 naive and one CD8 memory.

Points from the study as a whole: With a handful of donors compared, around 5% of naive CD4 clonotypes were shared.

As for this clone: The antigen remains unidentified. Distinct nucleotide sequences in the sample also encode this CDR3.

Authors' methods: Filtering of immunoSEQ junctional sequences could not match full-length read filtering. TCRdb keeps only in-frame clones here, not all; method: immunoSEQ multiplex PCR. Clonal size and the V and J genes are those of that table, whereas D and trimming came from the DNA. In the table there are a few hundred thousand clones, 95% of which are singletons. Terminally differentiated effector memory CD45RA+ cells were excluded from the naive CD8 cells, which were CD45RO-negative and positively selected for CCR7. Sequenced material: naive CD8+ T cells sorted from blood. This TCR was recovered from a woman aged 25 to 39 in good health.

The CDR3 nucleotides are TGTGCCAGCAGCCCAGGCAGTGAGCAGTTCTTC. It translates to CASSPGSEQFF. The chain uses TRBV5-4 and TRBJ2-1; D call uncertain. Germline CDR1 reads SGHNT; CDR2 reads YYREEE (reference sequence). Trimming cost V 4 bases and J 9 bases, with 8 bases left between them. The CDR3 has 11 amino acids. The full variable domain, rest sourced from reference TRBV5-4 and TRBJ2-1, is ETGVTQSPTHLIKTRGQQVTLRCSSQSGHNTVSWYQQALGQGPQFIFQYYREEENGRGNFPPRFSGLQFPNYSSELNVNALELDDSALYLCASSPGSEQFFGPGTRLTVL.